The 20 T cell receptor beta chains below were found in one sample sequenced in a study of blood T cell repertoires in COVID-19. Measured with immunoSEQ multiplex PCR; TCRdb has only the in-frame clones, and not every one. Of approximately 94,000 clones detected, roughly 87% appear once; the ten largest clones hold around 7.2%. Sequencing input: peripheral blood. These receptors were collected from a young man in a cohort sampled during active COVID-19.

The chain employs TRBV6-6 and TRBJ1-2; tentatively, D is TRBD1 (5 bases). The CDR3 has 13 residues. Per germline, CDR1 MNHNY and CDR2 SVGAGI (reference sequence). Deletions cut 6 bases from V and 2 bases from J, with 10 bases between. In DNA form, the CDR3 reads TGTGCCAGCAGCCACCGGGGGAACTATGGCTACACCTTC. Amino acid sequence: CASSHRGNYGYTF.

The chain recombines TRBV4-2 with TRBJ2-5, with 13 bases fitting TRBD2. V shed 4 bases and J 5 bases; nucleotides not matched to a gene: 19. Germline CDR1 is LGHNA and CDR2 is YNFKEQ. The CDR3 covers 20 residues. The CDR3 bases are TGTGCCAGCAGCCGCGCAAGATCAACTAGCGGGGGGGCTTTTAGGGAGACCCAGTACTTC. The encoded protein is CASSRARSTSGGAFRETQYF.

The chain employs TRBV7-9 and TRBJ2-5, with TRBD2 identical over 7 bases. The CDR3 loop spans 16 amino acids. Germline CDR1 reads SEHNR; CDR2 reads FQNEAQ (reference sequence). V was pared by 5 bases and J by 0 bases, with 9 bases of the junction left unmatched. CDR3 nucleotides: TGTGCCAGCAGCGGGGGGACTACGATACACCAAGAGACCCAGTACTTC. Its protein product is CASSGGTTIHQETQYF.

This rearrangement joins TRBV9 to TRBJ2-7; 9 bases are a match to TRBD1. CDR3 size: 14 residues. CDR1 and CDR2 (germline): SGDLS, YYNGEE. V was pared by 2 bases and J by 4 bases, with 4 bases of the junction left unmatched. The CDR3 here is CASSVGTGPYEQYF. CDR3 nucleotides: TGTGCCAGCAGCGTCGGGACAGGGCCGTACGAGCAGTACTTC.

This clone was picked up a small number of times. The chain recombines TRBV2 with TRBJ1-4, with D unresolved. V was shortened by 8 bases and J by 7 bases, with 14 bases between the two germline ends. CDR1 is SNHLY, CDR2 FYNNEI, per germline. This CDR3 is 13 amino acids long. The CDR3 region has the DNA TGTGCCAGCGCCATCGGTGCATCTGAAAAACTGTTTTTT. Translation gives CASAIGASEKLFF.

This clone was picked up one time. This chain connects TRBV28 to TRBJ2-3; D is possibly TRBD2 (7 bases). V lost 4 bases to trimming and J lost 5 bases, with 19 bases between them. The germline CDR1 and CDR2 sequences are MDHEN and SYDVKM. The CDR3 extends over 16 amino acids. CDR3 bases: TGTGCCAGCAGTTCTCGAGCCGGGGGGCTGGAAGATACGCAGTATTTT. This translates into CASSSRAGGLEDTQYF.

The rearrangement links TRBV6-1 to TRBJ2-5; D is perhaps TRBD1 (5 bases). The V and J ends lost 2 bases and 7 bases respectively, with 14 bases between them. Germline V gene data show CDR1 as MNHNS and CDR2 as SASEGT. The CDR3 contains 14 residues. The CDR3 region has the DNA TGTGCCAGCAGTGAAAGCAGGCAAAGGGGGACCCAGTACTTC. Translation gives CASSESRQRGTQYF.

The rearrangement links TRBV9 to TRBJ2-3; 7 bases line up with TRBD1. V was pared by 4 bases and J by 2 bases, with 10 bases of the junction left unmatched. Per the germline V gene, CDR1 is SGDLS and CDR2 is YYNGEE. The CDR3 contains 16 residues. The CDR3 sequence: CASSRTGDPPTDTQYF. DNA of the CDR3: TGTGCCAGCAGCCGAACAGGGGACCCACCCACAGATACGCAGTATTTT.

The genes are TRBV7-9 and TRBJ1-4; maybe TRBD1 (5 bases). With 2 bases removed from V and 8 bases from J, the gap between germline ends came to 15 bases. This CDR3 contains 15 residues. Germline values: CDR1 SEHNR, CDR2 FQNEAQ (reference sequence). In nucleotides, the CDR3 is TGTGCCAGCAGCTTAATAGGGGAAGGAGGGGAAAAACTGTTTTTT. Translating it yields CASSLIGEGGEKLFF.

The V gene is TRBV5-1, the J gene TRBJ2-3; TRBD2 aligns across 12 bases. The CDR3 covers 17 residues. The V gene's germline CDR1 is SGHRS and CDR2 YFSETQ. V shed 2 bases, J shed 2 bases, and the junction held 6 bases outside the gene matches. The CDR3 reads CASSLLGLAGPTDTQYF. The CDR3 DNA follows: TGCGCCAGCAGCTTACTAGGACTAGCGGGACCCACAGATACGCAGTATTTT.

The chain links TRBV6-2 or TRBV6-3 to TRBJ2-7, with D perhaps matching TRBD1 (7 bases). There are 15 residues in the CDR3. In germline, CDR1 is MNHEY, CDR2 SVGEGT. With 0 bases removed from V and 3 bases from J, the gap between germline ends came to 12 bases. The CDR3: CASSYSAQGGYEQYF. CDR3 bases: TGTGCCAGCAGTTACTCGGCGCAGGGGGGCTACGAGCAGTACTTC.

The chain carries TRBV7-2 and TRBJ2-3; possible D gene TRBD1, 5 bases. The germline V gene has CDR1 SGHTA and CDR2 FQGNSA. V dropped 0 bases and J dropped 3 bases, with 7 bases sitting between them. CDR3 length: 14 amino acids. The CDR3 reads CASSLARTTDTQYF. CDR3 DNA: TGTGCCAGCAGCTTAGCGAGGACAACAGATACGCAGTATTTT. The full variable domain, in which reference TRBV7-2 and TRBJ2-3 provide the parts outside the CDR3, is GAGVSQSPSNKVTEKGKDVELRCDPISGHTALYWYRQSLGQGLEFLIYFQGNSAPDKSGLPSDRFSAERTGGSVSTLTIQRTQQEDSAVYLCASSLARTTDTQYFGPGTRLTVL.

The CDR3: CARERGSYNSPLHF. The CDR3 nucleotides read TGTGCCAGAGAACGGGGGTCCTATAATTCACCCCTCCACTTT. The chain couples TRBV24-1 to TRBJ1-6; a possible D gene is TRBD1 (5 bases). V was clipped by 11 bases and J by 1 base, with 11 bases between them. Germline V lookup: CDR1 KGHDR, CDR2 SFDVKD. CDR3 size: 14 residues.

CDR3 region: CAISESLTGLAGGQSTDTQYF. The CDR3, as DNA: TGTGCCATCAGTGAGTCCCTAACTGGACTAGCGGGGGGGCAGTCGACAGATACGCAGTATTTT. This chain uses TRBV10-3 with TRBJ2-3; 15 nucleotides line up with TRBD2. The trim removed 0 bases at V and 3 bases at J, leaving 13 bases unmatched. The CDR3 extends over 21 amino acids. Germline V gene lookup returns CDR1 ENHRY and CDR2 SYGVKD.

CDR3 protein: CASSQTGMNTIYF. The CDR3 coding sequence is TGTGCCAGCAGTCAAACAGGGATGAACACCATATATTTT. V and J are TRBV28 and TRBJ1-3; possible D gene TRBD1, 6 bases. V gave up 5 bases and J gave up 7 bases, with 12 bases separating them. Germline V gene lookup returns CDR1 MDHEN and CDR2 SYDVKM. The CDR3 covers 13 residues.

V is TRBV10-3 and J is TRBJ1-2; 12 positions agree with TRBD1. V dropped 6 bases and J dropped 5; count of bases not matched to a gene: 7. The CDR3 length is 15 residues. Per the germline V gene, CDR1 is ENHRY and CDR2 is SYGVKD. The CDR3 reads CAISLPGQGAYGYTF. CDR3 nucleotide sequence: TGTGCCATCAGCTTACCGGGACAGGGGGCATATGGCTACACCTTC.

The J gene is TRBJ2-7, the V gene TRBV3-1 (or the pseudogene TRBV3-2); the D gene is possibly TRBD1 (6 bases). Trimming took off 2 bases at V and 6 bases at J, with 14 bases between the two ends. Germline V CDR1 and CDR2: LGHDT, YNNKEL (reference sequence). The CDR3 covers 14 residues. CDR3 sequence (DNA): TGTGCCAGCAGCCAAACAGGGCTCCATGGCGAGCAGTACTTC. Its protein is CASSQTGLHGEQYF.

This chain uses TRBV5-4 with TRBJ1-2, with a weak D call TRBD1 (6 bases). This CDR3 comprises 14 residues. Germline assignment: CDR1 SGHNT and CDR2 YYREEE (reference sequence). V was cut by 2 bases and J by 3 bases, with 11 bases left in between. The CDR3 bases are TGTGCCAGCAGCTTCAGGGGTTTGGACTATGGCTACACCTTC. Protein sequence: CASSFRGLDYGYTF.

The chain employs TRBV5-6 and TRBJ1-1, with 11 bases identical to TRBD1. Germline CDR1 is SGHDT and CDR2 is YYEEEE. This CDR3 has 19 residues. V dropped 4 bases and J dropped 3; count of bases not matched to a gene: 17. CDR3 residues: CASSILGQGADEKDTEAFF. The CDR3 DNA reads as TGTGCCAGCAGCATCCTAGGACAGGGGGCAGACGAAAAGGACACTGAAGCTTTCTTT.

This chain uses TRBV5-6 with TRBJ1-6; a weak D match, TRBD1 (5 bases). Trimming shortened V by 3 bases and J by 8 bases, and 6 bases separated the two germline ends. The CDR3 is 12 residues long. CDR1 and CDR2 (germline): SGHDT, YYEEEE. CDR3 sequence (DNA): TGTGCCAGCAGCTACAGGCATTCACCCCTCCACTTT. Translation gives CASSYRHSPLHF. Supplemented by reference TRBV5-6 and TRBJ1-6, the full variable domain reads DAGVTQSPTHLIKTRGQQVTLRCSPKSGHDTVSWYQQALGQGPQFIFQYYEEEERQRGNFPDRFSGHQFPNYSSELNVNALLLGDSALYLCASSYRHSPLHFGNGTRLTVT.